The clone carrying this T cell receptor beta chain was detected a few times. These data come from a study of blood T cell repertoires in COVID-19. The method was immunoSEQ multiplex PCR; TCRdb's version includes in-frame clones alone and lacks a portion of them. The table lists over 70,000 clones, about 80% of them singletons. Germline values: CDR1 SGHAT, CDR2 FQNNGV. CDR3 length equals 14 residues. The ends were cut back, 10 bases at V and 5 bases at J, with 15 bases in the middle. The receptor was derived from a human donor in a cohort sampled during active COVID-19. This chain links TRBV11-2 with TRBJ1-6; D is uncertain. The sequenced sample was peripheral blood. CDR3 region: CATRGLADNSPLHF. The CDR3 DNA follows: TGTGCCACCCGAGGGCTCGCTGATAATTCACCCCTCCACTTT.